This T cell receptor beta chain originates from a study of blood T cell repertoires in COVID-19. On the study more broadly: Acute and convalescent COVID-19 specimens originated in the United States, Italy and Spain.

Under the authors' procedure: Amplification with reference gene primers provided the estimates of nucleated cell counts. Only in-frame clones appear in the TCRdb table, and some are missing; sequencing was by immunoSEQ multiplex PCR. V and J calls and clone size come straight from that table; D and trimming were deduced from the DNA. The sample shows under 80,000 clones, around 83% of them seen only once. Trimming stripped 4 bases from V and 7 bases from J, with 9 bases between. The CDR3 is 11 residues long. Germline V CDR1 and CDR2: SGHDT, YYEEEE. This chain joins TRBV5-6 and TRBJ2-7; a weak D match, TRBD1 (6 bases). The TCR comes from a man between 70 and 80 years old with active COVID-19. Sequencing used peripheral blood. The CDR3 nucleotides are TGTGCCAGCAGCGCCCAGGGGGAGCAGTACTTC. Its protein product is CASSAQGEQYF.